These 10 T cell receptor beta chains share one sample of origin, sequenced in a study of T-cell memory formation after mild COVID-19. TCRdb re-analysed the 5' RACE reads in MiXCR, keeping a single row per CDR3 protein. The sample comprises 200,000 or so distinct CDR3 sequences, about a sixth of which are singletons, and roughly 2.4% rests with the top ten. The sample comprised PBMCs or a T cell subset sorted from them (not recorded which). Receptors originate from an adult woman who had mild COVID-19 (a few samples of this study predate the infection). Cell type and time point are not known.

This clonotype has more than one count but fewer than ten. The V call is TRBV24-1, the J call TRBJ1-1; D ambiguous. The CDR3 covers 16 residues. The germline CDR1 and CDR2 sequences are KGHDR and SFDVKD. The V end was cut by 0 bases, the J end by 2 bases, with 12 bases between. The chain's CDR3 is CATSDLARQRNTEAFF. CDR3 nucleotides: TGTGCCACCAGTGATTTGGCCAGACAAAGAAACACTGAAGCTTTCTTT.

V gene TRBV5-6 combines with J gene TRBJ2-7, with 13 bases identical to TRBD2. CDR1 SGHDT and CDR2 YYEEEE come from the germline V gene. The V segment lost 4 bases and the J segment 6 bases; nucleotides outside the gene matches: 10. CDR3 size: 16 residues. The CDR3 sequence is CASSVRTSGRALEQYF. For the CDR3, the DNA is TGTGCCAGCAGCGTCCGAACTAGCGGGAGGGCCCTCGAGCAGTACTTC.

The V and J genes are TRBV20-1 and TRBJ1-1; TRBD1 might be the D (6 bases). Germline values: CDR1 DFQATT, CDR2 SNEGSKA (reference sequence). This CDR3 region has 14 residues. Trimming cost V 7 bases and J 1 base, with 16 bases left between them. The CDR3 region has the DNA TGCAGTGATGTTAGGGGGAGCAGGAACACTGAAGCTTTCTTT. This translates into CSDVRGSRNTEAFF.

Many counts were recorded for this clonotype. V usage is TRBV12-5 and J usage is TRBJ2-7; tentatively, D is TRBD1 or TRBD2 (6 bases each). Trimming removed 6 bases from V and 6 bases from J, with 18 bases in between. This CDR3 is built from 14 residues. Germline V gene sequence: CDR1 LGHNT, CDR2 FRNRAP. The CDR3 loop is CASGFSGGHTEQYF. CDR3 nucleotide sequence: TGTGCTAGTGGGTTCTCCGGGGGACATACCGAGCAGTACTTC.

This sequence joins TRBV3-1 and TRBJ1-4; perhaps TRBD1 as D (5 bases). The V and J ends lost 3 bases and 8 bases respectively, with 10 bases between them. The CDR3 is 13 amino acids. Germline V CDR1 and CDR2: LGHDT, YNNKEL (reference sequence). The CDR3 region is CASSQVDTEKLFF. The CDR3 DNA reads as TGTGCCAGCAGCCAGGTGGACACCGAAAAACTGTTTTTT.

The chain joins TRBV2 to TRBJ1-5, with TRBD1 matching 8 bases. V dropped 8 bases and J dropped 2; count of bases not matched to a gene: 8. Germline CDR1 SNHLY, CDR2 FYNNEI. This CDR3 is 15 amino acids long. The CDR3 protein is CASVPGGLRNQPQHF. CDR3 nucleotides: TGTGCCAGCGTTCCAGGGGGCCTTCGCAATCAGCCCCAGCATTTT.

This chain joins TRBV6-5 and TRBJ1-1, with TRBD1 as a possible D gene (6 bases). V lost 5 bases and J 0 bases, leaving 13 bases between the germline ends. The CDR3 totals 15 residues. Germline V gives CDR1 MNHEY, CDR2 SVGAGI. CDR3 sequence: CASSPRGPMNTEAFF. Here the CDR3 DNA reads TGTGCCAGCAGTCCTCGGGGGCCCATGAACACTGAAGCTTTCTTT.

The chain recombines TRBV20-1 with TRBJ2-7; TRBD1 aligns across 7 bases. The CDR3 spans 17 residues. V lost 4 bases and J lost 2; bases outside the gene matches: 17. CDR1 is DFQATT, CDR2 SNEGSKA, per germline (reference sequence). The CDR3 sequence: CSATEEWGTGDAYEQYF. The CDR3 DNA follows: TGCAGTGCTACCGAGGAATGGGGCACAGGGGATGCCTACGAGCAGTACTTC.

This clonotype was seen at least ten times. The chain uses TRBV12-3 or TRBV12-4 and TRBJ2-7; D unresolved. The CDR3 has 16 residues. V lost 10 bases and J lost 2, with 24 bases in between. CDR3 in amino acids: CATPAYTDNPPYEQYF. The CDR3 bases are TGTGCCACCCCAGCTTATACTGACAACCCGCCCTACGAGCAGTACTTC.

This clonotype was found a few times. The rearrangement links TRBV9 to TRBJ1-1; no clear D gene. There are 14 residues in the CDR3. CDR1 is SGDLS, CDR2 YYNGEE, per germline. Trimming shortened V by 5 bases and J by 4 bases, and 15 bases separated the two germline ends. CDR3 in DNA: TGTGCCAGCAGTGTGAGCTCCGAGGGCACTGAAGCTTTCTTT. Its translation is CASSVSSEGTEAFF.